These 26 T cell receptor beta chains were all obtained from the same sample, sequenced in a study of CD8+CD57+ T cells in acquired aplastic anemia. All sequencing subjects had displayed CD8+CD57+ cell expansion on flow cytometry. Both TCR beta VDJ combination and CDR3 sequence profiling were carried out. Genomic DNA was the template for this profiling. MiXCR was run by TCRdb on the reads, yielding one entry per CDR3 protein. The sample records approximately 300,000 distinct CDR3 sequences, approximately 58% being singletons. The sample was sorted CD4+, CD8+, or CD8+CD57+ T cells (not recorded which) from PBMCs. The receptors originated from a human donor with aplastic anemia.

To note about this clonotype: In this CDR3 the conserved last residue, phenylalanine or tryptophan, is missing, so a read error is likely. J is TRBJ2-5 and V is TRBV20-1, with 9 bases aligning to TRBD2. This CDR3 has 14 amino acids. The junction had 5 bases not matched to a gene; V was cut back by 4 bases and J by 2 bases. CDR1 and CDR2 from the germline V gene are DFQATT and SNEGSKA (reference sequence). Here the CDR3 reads CSAIQGLAQETQYL. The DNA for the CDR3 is TGCAGTGCTATACAGGGACTAGCACAAGAGACCCAGTACCTC.

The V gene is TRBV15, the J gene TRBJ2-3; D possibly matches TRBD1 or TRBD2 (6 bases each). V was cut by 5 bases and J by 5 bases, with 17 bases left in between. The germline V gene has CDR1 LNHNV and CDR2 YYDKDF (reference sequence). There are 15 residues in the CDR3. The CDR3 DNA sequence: TGTGCCACCAGCGTTCAGGGGTATAGCGGAGATACGCAGTATTTT. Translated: CATSVQGYSGDTQYF.

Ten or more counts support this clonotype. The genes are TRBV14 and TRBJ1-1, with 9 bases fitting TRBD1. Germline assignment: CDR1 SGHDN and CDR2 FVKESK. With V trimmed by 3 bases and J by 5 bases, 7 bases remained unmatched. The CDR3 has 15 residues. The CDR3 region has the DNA TGTGCCAGCAGCCAGGCGGGACAGGGTGGTACTGAAGCTTTCTTT. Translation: CASSQAGQGGTEAFF.

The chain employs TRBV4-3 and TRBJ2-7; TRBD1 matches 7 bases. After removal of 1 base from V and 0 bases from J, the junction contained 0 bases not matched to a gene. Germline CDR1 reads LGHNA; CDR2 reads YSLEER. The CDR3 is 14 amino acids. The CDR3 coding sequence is TGCGCCAGCAGCCAAGGGGACAGCTCCTACGAGCAGTACTTC. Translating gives CASSQGDSSYEQYF.

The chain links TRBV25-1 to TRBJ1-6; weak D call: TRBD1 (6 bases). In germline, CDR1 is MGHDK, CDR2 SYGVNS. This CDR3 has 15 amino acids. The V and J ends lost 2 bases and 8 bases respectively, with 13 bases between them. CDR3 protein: CASSELGGLYSPLHF. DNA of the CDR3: TGTGCCAGCAGTGAACTCGGGGGGCTATATTCACCCCTCCACTTT.

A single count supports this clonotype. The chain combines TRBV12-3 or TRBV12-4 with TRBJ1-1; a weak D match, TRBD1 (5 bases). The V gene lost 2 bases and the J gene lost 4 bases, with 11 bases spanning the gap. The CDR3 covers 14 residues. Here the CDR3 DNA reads TGTGCCAGCAGTTTATCGGGGGTGGTCACTGAAGCTTTCTTT. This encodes CASSLSGVVTEAFF.

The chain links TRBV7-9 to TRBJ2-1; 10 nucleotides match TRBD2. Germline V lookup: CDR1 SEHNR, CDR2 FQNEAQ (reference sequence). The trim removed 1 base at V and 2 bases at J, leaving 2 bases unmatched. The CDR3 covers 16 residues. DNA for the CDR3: TGTGCCAGCAGCTTAGTGGGGACTAGCGCCTACAATGAGCAGTTCTTC. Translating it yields CASSLVGTSAYNEQFF.

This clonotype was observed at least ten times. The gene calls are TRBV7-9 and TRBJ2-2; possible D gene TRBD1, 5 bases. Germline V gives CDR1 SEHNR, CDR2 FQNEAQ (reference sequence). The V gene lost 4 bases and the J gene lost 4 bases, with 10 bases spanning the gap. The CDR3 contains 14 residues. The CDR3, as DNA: TGTGCCAGCAGCTCTAGGGGATTCACCGGGGAGCTGTTTTTT. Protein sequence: CASSSRGFTGELFF.

In DNA form, the CDR3 reads TGTGCCAGCAGCTCGCCGGGACTAGCGACAAATGAGCAGTTCTTC. This encodes CASSSPGLATNEQFF. The V gene is TRBV7-9, the J gene TRBJ2-1, with 10 positions matching TRBD2. The germline CDR1 and CDR2 sequences are SEHNR and FQNEAQ (reference sequence). V lost 4 bases and J lost 7; bases outside the gene matches: 7. This CDR3 spans 15 amino acids.

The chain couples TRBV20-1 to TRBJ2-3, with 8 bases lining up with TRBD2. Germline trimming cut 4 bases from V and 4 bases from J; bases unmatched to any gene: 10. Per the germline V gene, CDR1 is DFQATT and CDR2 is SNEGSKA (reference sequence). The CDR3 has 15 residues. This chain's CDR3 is CSATIGTRLSDTQYF. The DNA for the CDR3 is TGCAGTGCTACGATCGGGACTAGATTGTCAGATACGCAGTATTTT.

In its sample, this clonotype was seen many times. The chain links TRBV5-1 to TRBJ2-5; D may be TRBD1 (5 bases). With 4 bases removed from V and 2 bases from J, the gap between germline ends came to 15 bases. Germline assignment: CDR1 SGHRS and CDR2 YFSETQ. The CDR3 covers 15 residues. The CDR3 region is CASSRTPTVQETQYF. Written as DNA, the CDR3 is TGCGCCAGCAGCCGTACCCCGACAGTTCAAGAGACCCAGTACTTC.

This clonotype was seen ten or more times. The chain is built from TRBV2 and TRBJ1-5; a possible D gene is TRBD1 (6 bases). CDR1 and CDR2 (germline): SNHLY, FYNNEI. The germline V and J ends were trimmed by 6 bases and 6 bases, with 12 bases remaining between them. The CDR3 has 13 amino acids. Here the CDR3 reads CASRDGGTQPQHF. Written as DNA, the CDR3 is TGTGCCAGCAGGGATGGGGGCACTCAGCCCCAGCATTTT. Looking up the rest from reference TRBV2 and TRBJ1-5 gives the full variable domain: EPEVTQTPSHQVTQMGQEVILRCVPISNHLYFYWYRQILGQKVEFLVSFYNNEISEKSEIFDDQFSVERPDGSNFTLKIRSTKLEDSAMYFCASRDGGTQPQHFGDGTRLSIL.

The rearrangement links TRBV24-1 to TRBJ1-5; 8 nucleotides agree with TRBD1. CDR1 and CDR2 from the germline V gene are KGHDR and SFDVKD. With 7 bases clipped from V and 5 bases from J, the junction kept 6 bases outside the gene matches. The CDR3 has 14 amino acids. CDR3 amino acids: CATRGTGDHQPQHF. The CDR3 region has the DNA TGTGCCACCAGGGGGACAGGCGATCATCAGCCCCAGCATTTT.

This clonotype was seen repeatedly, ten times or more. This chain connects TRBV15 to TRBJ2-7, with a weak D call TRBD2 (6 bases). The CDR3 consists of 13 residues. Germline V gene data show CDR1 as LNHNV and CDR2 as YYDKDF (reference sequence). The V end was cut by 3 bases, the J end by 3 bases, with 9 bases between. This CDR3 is CATSRGGNYEQYF. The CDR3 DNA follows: TGTGCCACCAGCAGGGGCGGGAACTACGAGCAGTACTTC.

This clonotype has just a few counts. The CDR3 DNA is TGTGCCAGCAGTGAGTTTCGGGCAGGGAGTGAAGCTTTCTTT. Translation: CASSEFRAGSEAFF. This chain joins TRBV25-1 and TRBJ1-1; possibly TRBD1 for D (5 bases). Trimming took off 3 bases at V and 7 bases at J, with 15 bases between the two ends. The CDR3 consists of 14 residues. CDR1 MGHDK and CDR2 SYGVNS come from the germline V gene.

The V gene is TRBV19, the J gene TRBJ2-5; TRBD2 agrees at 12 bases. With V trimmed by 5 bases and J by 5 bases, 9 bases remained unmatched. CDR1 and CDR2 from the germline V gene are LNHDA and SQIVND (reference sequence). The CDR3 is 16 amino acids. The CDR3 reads CASSVYGLAGLETQYF. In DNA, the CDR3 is TGTGCCAGTAGTGTCTACGGACTAGCGGGGCTGGAGACCCAGTACTTC.

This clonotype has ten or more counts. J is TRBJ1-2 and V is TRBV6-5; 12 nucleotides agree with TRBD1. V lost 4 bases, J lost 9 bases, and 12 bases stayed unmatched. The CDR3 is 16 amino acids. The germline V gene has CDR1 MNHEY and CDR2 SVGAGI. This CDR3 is CASSFTSSGTGGSYTF. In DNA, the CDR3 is TGTGCCAGCAGTTTCACTTCCTCTGGGACAGGGGGCAGCTACACCTTC.

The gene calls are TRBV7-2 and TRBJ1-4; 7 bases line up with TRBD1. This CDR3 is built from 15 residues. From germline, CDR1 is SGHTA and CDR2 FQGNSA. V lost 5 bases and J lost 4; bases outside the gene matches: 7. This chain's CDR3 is CASSSGQALNEKLFF. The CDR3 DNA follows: TGTGCCAGCAGCAGCGGACAGGCTCTTAATGAAAAACTGTTTTTT. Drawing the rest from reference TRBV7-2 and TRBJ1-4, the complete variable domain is GAGVSQSPSNKVTEKGKDVELRCDPISGHTALYWYRQSLGQGLEFLIYFQGNSAPDKSGLPSDRFSAERTGGSVSTLTIQRTQQEDSAVYLCASSSGQALNEKLFFGSGTQLSVL.

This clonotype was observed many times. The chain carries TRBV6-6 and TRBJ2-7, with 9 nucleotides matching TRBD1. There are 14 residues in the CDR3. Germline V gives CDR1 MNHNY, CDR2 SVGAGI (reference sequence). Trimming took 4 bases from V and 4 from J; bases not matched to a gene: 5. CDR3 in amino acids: CASSSGQGFYEQYF. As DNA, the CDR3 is TGTGCCAGCAGTTCAGGACAGGGGTTTTACGAGCAGTACTTC.

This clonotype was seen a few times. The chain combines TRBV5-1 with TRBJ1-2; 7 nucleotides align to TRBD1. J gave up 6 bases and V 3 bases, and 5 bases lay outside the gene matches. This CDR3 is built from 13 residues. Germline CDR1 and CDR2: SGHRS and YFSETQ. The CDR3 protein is CASSYGQANGYTF. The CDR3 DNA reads TGCGCCAGCAGCTATGGACAGGCAAATGGCTACACCTTC. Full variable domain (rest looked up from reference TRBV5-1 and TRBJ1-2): KAGVTQTPRYLIKTRGQQVTLSCSPISGHRSVSWYQQTPGQGLQFLFEYFSETQRNKGNFPGRFSGRQFSNSRSEMNVSTLELGDSALYLCASSYGQANGYTFGSGTRLTVV.

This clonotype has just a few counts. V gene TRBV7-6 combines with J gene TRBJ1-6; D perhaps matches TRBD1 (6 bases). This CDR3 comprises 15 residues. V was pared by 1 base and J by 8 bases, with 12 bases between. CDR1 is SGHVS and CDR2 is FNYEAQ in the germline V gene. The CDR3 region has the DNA TGTGCCAGCAGCTTAGTGGCCAGGGGAGATTCACCCCTCCACTTT. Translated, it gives CASSLVARGDSPLHF.

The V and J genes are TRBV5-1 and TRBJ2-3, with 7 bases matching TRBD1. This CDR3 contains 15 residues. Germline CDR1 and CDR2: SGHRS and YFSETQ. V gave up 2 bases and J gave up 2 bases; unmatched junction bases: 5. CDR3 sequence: CASSFPGGSTDTQYF. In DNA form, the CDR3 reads TGCGCCAGCAGCTTTCCAGGGGGATCCACAGATACGCAGTATTTT.

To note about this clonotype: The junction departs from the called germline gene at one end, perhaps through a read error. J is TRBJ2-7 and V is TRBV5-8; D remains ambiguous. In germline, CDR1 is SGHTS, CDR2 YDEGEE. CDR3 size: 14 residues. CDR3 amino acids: CASSLSYTPREQYF. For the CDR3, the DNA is TGTGCCAGCAGCTTGTCATATACGCCTCGCGAGCAATACTTC.

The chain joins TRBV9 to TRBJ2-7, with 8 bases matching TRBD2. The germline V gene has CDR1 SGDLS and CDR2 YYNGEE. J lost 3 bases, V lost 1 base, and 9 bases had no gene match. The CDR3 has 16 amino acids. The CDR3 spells CASSVSGGAGNYEQYF. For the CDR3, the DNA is TGTGCCAGCAGCGTATCCGGGGGGGCAGGGAACTACGAGCAGTACTTC.

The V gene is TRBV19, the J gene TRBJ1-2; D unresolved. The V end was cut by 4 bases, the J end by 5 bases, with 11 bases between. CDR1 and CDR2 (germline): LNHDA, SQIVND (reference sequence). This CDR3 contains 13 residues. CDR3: CASSTSLIYGYTF. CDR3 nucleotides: TGTGCCAGTAGTACCTCCCTCATTTATGGCTACACCTTC.

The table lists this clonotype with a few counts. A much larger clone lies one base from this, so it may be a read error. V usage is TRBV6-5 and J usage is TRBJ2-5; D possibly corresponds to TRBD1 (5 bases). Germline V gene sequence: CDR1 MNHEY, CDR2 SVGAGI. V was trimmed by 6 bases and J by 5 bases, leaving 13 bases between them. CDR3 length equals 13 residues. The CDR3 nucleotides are TGTGCCAGCAGGACAGAAGTTGGCGAGACCCAGTACTTC. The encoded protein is CASRTEVGETQYF.